This note documents a single T cell receptor (beta chain) sequence. Antigen unknown. These data are taken from a study of immune evolution from preneoplasia to lung adenocarcinoma. Whole-study context: HLA loss of heterozygosity: around 6.5% AIS, more than 14% MIA, roughly 30% ADC, none AAH. Study-level points and caveats: Normal lung had highest clonality; later lesions appeared denser, more diverse.

Germline loops: CDR1 LGHNA, CDR2 YSLEER. V lost 0 bases, J lost 12 bases, and 14 bases stayed unmatched. This CDR3 comprises 16 residues. Clones were read by immunoSEQ multiplex PCR, and TCRdb kept only the in-frame ones, dropping some. Among roughly 1,800 clones listed, 82% were seen once. The sequence was obtained from a person aged 45-60 years with lung adenocarcinoma. This chain uses TRBV4-3 with TRBJ2-1; 7 bases line up with TRBD1. The sequenced material came from FFPE invasive lung adenocarcinoma tissue. CDR3 region: CASSQDGDRSRAGQFF. CDR3 DNA: TGCGCCAGCAGCCAAGACGGGGACAGATCTCGTGCCGGGCAGTTCTTC.